This T cell receptor beta chain was captured by sequencing in a study of blood T cell repertoires in COVID-19. For the study at large: Acute and convalescent COVID-19 specimens originated in the United States, Italy and Spain. The analysed material was cDNA or gDNA that came from T cells, B-cell-depleted T cells, or PBMCs.

The CDR3 is 13 residues long. Germline V CDR1 and CDR2: MNHEY, SVGAGI. Trimming removed 7 bases from V and 6 bases from J, with 15 bases in between. In the source study's methods: Amplification of reference gene primers was used by the study to estimate nucleated cell counts. TCRdb's table, derived via immunoSEQ multiplex PCR, lists solely in-frame clones and lacks some. That table furnishes V, J and clone size, whereas the DNA furnished D and trimming. The sample consists of 81,000 or so clones, around four fifths of them appearing once. This TCR derives from an older woman with active or convalescent COVID-19. Sequences were obtained from peripheral blood. The chain combines TRBV6-5 with TRBJ1-1, with D unclear. The chain's CDR3 is CASNQRARAEAFF. The CDR3 DNA reads as TGTGCCAGCAACCAGAGGGCGAGGGCTGAAGCTTTCTTT.